This T cell receptor (beta chain) was found in a study of cytomegalovirus exposure and HLA in healthy donors. For this clone: The antigen is undetermined.

Amplification used 60 Vbeta primers and 13 Jbeta primers. Profiling relied on immunoSEQ multiplex PCR, and the TCRdb table lists in-frame clones only, not all of them. The sample lists 150,000 to 200,000 clones, 70% to 90% occurring once. The V segment lost 0 bases and the J segment 0 bases; nucleotides outside the gene matches: 1. This CDR3 is 15 amino acids long. CDR1 is SEHNR, CDR2 FQNEAQ, per germline (reference sequence). Study-wide findings and caveats: Common viral pathogens seemed to be connected with several of the most significant clusters, according to a later analysis. What was likely a sequencing artifact was a cluster of highly shared sequence variants.

The sequenced material came from PBMCs. The source of this sequence is a woman aged 45 to 65 in good health and CMV-seronegative. The rearrangement joins TRBV7-9 to TRBJ2-7; TRBD2 aligns across 8 bases. In DNA form, the CDR3 reads TGTGCCAGCAGCTTAGCGGCGGGGGGCTCCTACGAGCAGTACTTC. Protein: CASSLAAGGSYEQYF.